This TCR beta chain was identified in a study of blood T cell repertoires in COVID-19. The wider study: The United States, Italy and Spain were the sources of the acute and convalescent COVID-19 samples. The cDNA or gDNA used as material had been derived from T cells, B-cell-depleted T cells, or PBMCs.

CDR3 length: 15 amino acids. Germline loops: CDR1 LNHDA, CDR2 SQIVND (reference sequence). V was clipped by 2 bases and J by 3 bases, with 13 bases between them. Per the original methods: The authors estimated nucleated cell counts from reference gene primer amplification. The data were produced by immunoSEQ multiplex PCR, yet TCRdb's version contains in-frame clones alone and is incomplete. V, J and clone size derive from that table, while D and trimming were established from the DNA sequence. The table records approximately 210,000 clones, more than 70% of them present only once. The sample was peripheral blood. The genes are TRBV19 and TRBJ1-2; perhaps TRBD1 as D (5 bases). This receptor was identified in a man aged 50 to 60 with active or convalescent COVID-19. The CDR3 nucleotides are TGTGCCAGTAGTATATCGGGGGAATGGGACTATGGCTACACCTTC. It translates to CASSISGEWDYGYTF.